This T cell receptor beta chain came from a study of identical twins. Findings and caveats of the study: Conclusions came from cross-sectional statistical analysis, not from following the same donors. Whereas memory repertoires showed no such difference, abundant cord blood beta clonotypes carried fewer insertions.

TCRdb re-derived calls from the 5' RACE reads in MiXCR, one entry per CDR3 protein. Among about 520,000 distinct CDR3 sequences listed, roughly 21% were seen once. Germline lookup yields CDR1 DFQATT and CDR2 SNEGSKA (reference sequence). The CDR3 is 15 residues long. The V gene lost 3 bases and the J gene lost 8 bases, with 20 bases spanning the gap. This clonotype turned up a few times. Its matching antigen is unknown. Separately, the same data were catalogued under a study of T cells expressing NK-cell markers. That study adds: These clonotypes, the leaders elsewhere, also led the CD3+CD56-NKG2C+ fraction in four donors. Specificity for HCMV among expanded NKG2C+ T cell clones was not established.

The chain employs TRBV20-1 and TRBJ2-1, with a weak D call TRBD2 (7 bases). The sample was CD4+ T cells sorted from blood. The receptor comes from a woman under 30 in good health. The CDR3 region has the DNA TGCAGTGCTAGGGGCATAGGGGACTACAGGGATGAGCAGTTCTTC. This codes for CSARGIGDYRDEQFF.